The following is a T cell receptor (beta chain) sequence with its context. Assay used: immunoSEQ multiplex PCR; TCRdb lists only in-frame clones, some missing. This repertoire shows approximately 440,000 clones, about nine tenths found once; its top ten account for under 0.85%. The data belong to a study of blood T cell repertoires in COVID-19. The CDR3 runs 17 residues. The V gene's germline CDR1 is SGHVS and CDR2 FQNEAQ. Trimming stripped 1 base from V and 0 bases from J, with 13 bases between. The age range of participants was about 18 to 89 years, with residence in around 22 US areas. The specimen was PBMCs or T cells enriched from blood (not recorded which). The source is a woman between 18 and 29 years old who had recovered from COVID-19. J is TRBJ2-1 and V is TRBV7-8; D unresolved. The CDR3 loop reads CASSLGLQQSSYNEQFF. CDR3 DNA: TGTGCCAGCAGCTTAGGATTACAGCAAAGCTCCTACAATGAGCAGTTCTTC.